These T cell receptor beta chains were read from a single sample in a study of tumour-infiltrating T cells in Burkitt lymphoma. Sequenced by immunoSEQ multiplex PCR; TCRdb stores in-frame clones only, minus some. The top ten clones hold 2.5% to 3.5% of a sample with nearly 3,000 clones, 13% to 15% of them seen once. The sample comprised tumor tissue. The receptors come from a human donor with Burkitt lymphoma. The CDR3 runs from the conserved cysteine through the conserved F or W. D genes are given only for firm matches. Clone size is not always given. Where it is, it says once, few, many or a class for expanded clones.

d_call: NA
v_call: TRBV4-2
j_call: TRBJ1-4
clone_size: few
cdr3_nt: TGTGCCAGCAGCCAAATGGAGGGGGGTGAAAAACTGTTTTTT
cdr3_aa: CASSQMEGGEKLFF

d_call: NA
v_call: TRBV5-5
j_call: TRBJ1-1
clone_size: few
cdr3_nt: TGTGCCAGCAGCTTGGAGTTCGGTCACACTGAAGCTTTCTTT
cdr3_aa: CASSLEFGHTEAFF

d_call: TRBD2
v_call: TRBV4-3
j_call: TRBJ2-7
clone_size: few
cdr3_nt: TGCGCCAGCAGCCAAGGGGAGGGCCGAATTTACGAGCAGTACTTC
cdr3_aa: CASSQGEGRIYEQYF

d_call: TRBD2
v_call: TRBV5-1
j_call: TRBJ2-1
clone_size: NA
cdr3_nt: TGCGCCAGCAGCTTGGCCGTTAGCGGGAACAATGAGCAGTTCTTC
cdr3_aa: CASSLAVSGNNEQFF

d_call: TRBD1
v_call: TRBV19
j_call: TRBJ1-5
clone_size: few
cdr3_nt: TGTGCCAGTAGTATTCGGGGGACAGCGCGGAGTAATAGCAATCAGCCCCAGCATTTT
cdr3_aa: CASSIRGTARSNSNQPQHF

d_call: TRBD2
v_call: TRBV30
j_call: TRBJ2-5
clone_size: few
cdr3_nt: TGTGCCTGGAGTGGAAAAGCGGGATTTTTGGAGACCCAGTACTTC
cdr3_aa: CAWSGKAGFLETQYF

d_call: TRBD2
v_call: TRBV4-3
j_call: TRBJ2-5
clone_size: NA
cdr3_nt: TGCGCCAGCAGCCACGACACCGGACTAGCGCAGGCCCAGTACTTC
cdr3_aa: CASSHDTGLAQAQYF

d_call: NA
v_call: TRBV29-1
j_call: TRBJ2-1
clone_size: few
cdr3_nt: TGCAGCGTTGTCTGGGGCAATGAGCAGTTCTTC
cdr3_aa: CSVVWGNEQFF

d_call: NA
v_call: TRBV28
j_call: TRBJ2-1
clone_size: NA
cdr3_nt: TGTGCCAGCAGTTCTAGAAGATCCTCATACAATGAGCAGTTCTTC
cdr3_aa: CASSSRRSSYNEQFF

d_call: TRBD1
v_call: TRBV5-1
j_call: TRBJ1-1
clone_size: NA
cdr3_nt: TGCGCCAGCAGCGCGAGGACAGGGGGAACGAACACTGAAGCTTTCTTT
cdr3_aa: CASSARTGGTNTEAFF

d_call: NA
v_call: TRBV7-2
j_call: TRBJ1-1
clone_size: NA
cdr3_nt: TGTGCCAGCAGCTTAGAGGGCCGCCTGAACACTGAAGCTTTCTTT
cdr3_aa: CASSLEGRLNTEAFF

d_call: NA
v_call: TRBV29-1
j_call: TRBJ1-1
clone_size: few
cdr3_nt: TGCAGCGCCGAGGGCAGCTCTGAAGCTTTCTTT
cdr3_aa: CSAEGSSEAFF

d_call: NA
v_call: TRBV28
j_call: TRBJ2-5
clone_size: few
cdr3_nt: TGTGCCAGCAGTTGGGGGTCTGAGACCCAGTACTTC
cdr3_aa: CASSWGSETQYF

d_call: NA
v_call: TRBV19
j_call: TRBJ2-7
clone_size: few
cdr3_nt: TGTGCCAGTAGTACACTAGGGGGCGGGAGCTACGAGCAGTACTTC
cdr3_aa: CASSTLGGGSYEQYF

d_call: NA
v_call: TRBV9
j_call: TRBJ2-3
clone_size: few
cdr3_nt: TGTGCCAGCAACCCCGAAGGTCTGGCAAAGGATACGCAGTATTTT
cdr3_aa: CASNPEGLAKDTQYF

d_call: NA
v_call: TRBV4-1
j_call: TRBJ1-1
clone_size: few
cdr3_nt: TGCGCCAGCAACCAAGAGCCCTCGCGACCGAACACTGAAGCTTTCTTT
cdr3_aa: CASNQEPSRPNTEAFF

d_call: NA
v_call: TRBV13
j_call: TRBJ2-5
clone_size: NA
cdr3_nt: TGTGCCAGCGGGGAGGTGCAGACCCAGTACTTC
cdr3_aa: CASGEVQTQYF

d_call: TRBD2
v_call: TRBV9
j_call: TRBJ2-1
clone_size: few
cdr3_nt: TGTGCCAGCAGCGATAGCGGGAGCTCCTACAATGAGCAGTTCTTC
cdr3_aa: CASSDSGSSYNEQFF

d_call: NA
v_call: TRBV7-8
j_call: TRBJ1-2
clone_size: NA
cdr3_nt: TGTGCCAGCAGCATTATGGGGCCCGCAGGCTATGGCTACACCTTC
cdr3_aa: CASSIMGPAGYGYTF

d_call: TRBD1
v_call: TRBV5-4
j_call: TRBJ1-1
clone_size: few
cdr3_nt: TGTGCCAGCAGCCCAGAACAGGGGTCCCCTGAAGCTTTCTTT
cdr3_aa: CASSPEQGSPEAFF

d_call: NA
v_call: TRBV2
j_call: TRBJ2-6
clone_size: NA
cdr3_nt: TGTGCCAGCATCGTCGGCCCTGGGGCCAACGTCCTGACTTTC
cdr3_aa: CASIVGPGANVLTF